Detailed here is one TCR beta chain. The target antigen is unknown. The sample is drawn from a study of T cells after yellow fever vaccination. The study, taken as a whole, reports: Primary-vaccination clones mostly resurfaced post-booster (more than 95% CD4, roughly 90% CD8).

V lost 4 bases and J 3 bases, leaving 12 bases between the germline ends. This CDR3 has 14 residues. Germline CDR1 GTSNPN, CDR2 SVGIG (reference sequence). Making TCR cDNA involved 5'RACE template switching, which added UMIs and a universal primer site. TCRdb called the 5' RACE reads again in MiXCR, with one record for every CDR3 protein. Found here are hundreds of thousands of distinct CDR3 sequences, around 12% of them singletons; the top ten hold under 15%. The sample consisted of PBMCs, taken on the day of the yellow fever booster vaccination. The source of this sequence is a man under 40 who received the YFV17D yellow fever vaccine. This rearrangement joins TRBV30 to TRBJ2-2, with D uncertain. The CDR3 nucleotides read TGTGCCTGGAAGCAAGTCCTCTACACCGGGGAGCTGTTTTTT. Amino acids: CAWKQVLYTGELFF.